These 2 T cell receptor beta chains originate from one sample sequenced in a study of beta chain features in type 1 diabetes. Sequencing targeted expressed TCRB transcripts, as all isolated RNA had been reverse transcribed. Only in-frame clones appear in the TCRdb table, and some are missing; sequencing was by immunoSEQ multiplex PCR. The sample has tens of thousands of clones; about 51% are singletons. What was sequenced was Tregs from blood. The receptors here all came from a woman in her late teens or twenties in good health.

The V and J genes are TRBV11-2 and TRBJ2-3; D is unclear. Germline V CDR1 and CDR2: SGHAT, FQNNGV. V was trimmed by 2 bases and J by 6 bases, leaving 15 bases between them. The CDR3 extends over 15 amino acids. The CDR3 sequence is CASSLISGGKDTQYF. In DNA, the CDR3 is TGTGCCAGCAGCTTAATTAGTGGCGGTAAGGATACGCAGTATTTT.

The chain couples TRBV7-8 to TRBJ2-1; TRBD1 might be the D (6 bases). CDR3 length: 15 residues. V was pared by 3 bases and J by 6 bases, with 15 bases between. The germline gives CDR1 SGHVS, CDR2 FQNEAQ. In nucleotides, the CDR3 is TGTGCCAGCAGCTTGGGAGAGGCAGGGGCCAATGAGCAGTTCTTC. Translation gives CASSLGEAGANEQFF.